This T cell receptor (beta chain) originates from a study of blood T cell repertoires in COVID-19. Study-level information: The United States, Italy and Spain supplied acute and convalescent COVID-19 samples.

Assay: immunoSEQ multiplex PCR; the TCRdb copy retains only in-frame clones and omits some. The data contain about 250,000 clones, roughly 88% of them seen just once; the ten biggest clones take up about 1.3%. This clonotype originated in a man older than 75 with acute or convalescent COVID-19. Input material: peripheral blood.

CDR3 region: CASSLNMQGSETQYF. CDR3 nucleotide sequence: TGTGCCAGCAGCTTAAATATGCAGGGTTCAGAGACCCAGTACTTC. The chain is built from TRBV7-6 and TRBJ2-5, with D perhaps matching TRBD1 (5 bases). V was pared by 2 bases and J by 4 bases, with 14 bases between. Germline loops: CDR1 SGHVS, CDR2 FNYEAQ. The CDR3 runs to 15 residues.